These 18 T cell receptor beta chains originate from one sample sequenced in a study of graft-versus-host responses after intestinal transplantation. The antigens these receptors bind are not known. The method was immunoSEQ multiplex PCR; TCRdb's version includes in-frame clones alone and lacks a portion of them. The table lists around 130,000 clones, approximately 90% of them singletons, with under 0.2% in the top ten. This specimen was unstimulated CD4+ T cells sorted from spleen or lymph node cells, taken before intestinal transplant. Receptors were obtained from a human donor who received an intestinal transplant.

The V call is TRBV29-1, the J call TRBJ1-1, with TRBD1 matching 8 bases. Germline lookup yields CDR1 SQVTM and CDR2 ANQGSEA. V trimming: 5 bases; J trimming: 5 bases; junction bases outside the gene matches: 4. The length of the CDR3 is 12 residues. The CDR3 sequence: CSVSRGRTEAFF. CDR3 DNA sequence: TGCAGCGTTTCCAGGGGGCGAACTGAAGCTTTCTTT.

This clone was seen only once. The rearrangement uses TRBV10-2 and TRBJ1-1; D unresolved. The CDR3 extends over 11 amino acids. The V gene lost 4 bases and the J gene lost 8 bases, with 8 bases spanning the gap. CDR1 is WSHSY and CDR2 is SAAADI in the germline V gene. The CDR3 DNA is TGCGCCAGCAGTGGGAGCCTAGAAGCTTTCTTT. It specifies CASSGSLEAFF.

The rearrangement joins TRBV9 to TRBJ2-3, with 10 bases that match TRBD2. Germline CDR1 and CDR2: SGDLS and YYNGEE. The CDR3 runs to 16 residues. Trimming took 4 bases from V and 4 from J; bases not matched to a gene: 9. The CDR3 is CASSQRGGQTADTQYF. CDR3 nucleotide sequence: TGTGCCAGCAGCCAGCGGGGGGGCCAGACAGCAGATACGCAGTATTTT.

This chain connects TRBV4-1 to TRBJ2-7; D unresolved. V lost 1 base, J lost 0 bases, and 16 bases lay in between. CDR3 length: 17 residues. Germline CDR1 and CDR2: MGHRA and YSYEKL. The CDR3 sequence is CASSQGLRSANSYEQYF. The CDR3 coding sequence is TGCGCCAGCAGCCAAGGACTCCGATCGGCGAACTCCTACGAGCAGTACTTC.

The J gene is TRBJ2-1, the V gene TRBV19; D unclear. Per the germline V gene, CDR1 is LNHDA and CDR2 is SQIVND (reference sequence). Trimming removed 5 bases from V and 9 bases from J, with 8 bases in between. The CDR3 is made up of 11 amino acids. CDR3 coding DNA: TGTGCCAGTAGTCTTAGCAGTGAGCAGTTCTTC. Protein product: CASSLSSEQFF.

The chain recombines TRBV2 with TRBJ2-5; D call uncertain. Germline-derived CDR1 and CDR2 are SNHLY and FYNNEI. This CDR3 contains 10 residues. Trimming left V 6 bases short and J 2 bases short, with 1 base between. CDR3 loop: CASRQETQYF. The CDR3 region has the DNA TGTGCCAGCAGACAAGAGACCCAGTACTTC.

The genes are TRBV27 and TRBJ1-1, with 7 bases matching TRBD1. CDR1 and CDR2 from the germline V gene are MNHEY and SMNVEV (reference sequence). The CDR3 has 13 amino acids. Unmatched junction bases numbered 11, after V lost 6 bases and J lost 10 bases. CDR3 coding DNA: TGTGCCAGCAGCTCCGTTACCAGGGGGATAGCTTTCTTT. This gives the protein CASSSVTRGIAFF.

This clone was observed once. The genes are TRBV9 and TRBJ2-7; 7 bases are shared with TRBD2. CDR1 and CDR2 (germline): SGDLS, YYNGEE. The V and J ends lost 4 bases and 6 bases, in that order; junction bases with no gene match: 16. The CDR3 contains 16 residues. The CDR3 reads CASSPEGLTLWSEQYF. In DNA, the CDR3 is TGTGCCAGCAGCCCTGAGGGACTAACTCTTTGGAGCGAGCAGTACTTC.

The chain couples TRBV10-3 to TRBJ1-2; D is possibly TRBD1 (5 bases). This CDR3 has 13 residues. Trimming took off 3 bases at V and 1 base at J, with 6 bases between the two ends. Per the germline V gene, CDR1 is ENHRY and CDR2 is SYGVKD. The CDR3 sequence: CAISEGDNYGYTF. The CDR3 DNA follows: TGTGCCATCAGTGAAGGGGATAACTATGGCTACACCTTC.

The chain joins TRBV7-8 to TRBJ2-7; D is perhaps TRBD2 (6 bases). The germline gives CDR1 SGHVS, CDR2 FQNEAQ. The CDR3 sequence is 14 residues long. V lost 1 base and J lost 6, with 13 bases in between. The CDR3 is CASSLGGASLEQYF. The DNA of the CDR3 is TGTGCCAGCAGCTTAGGCGGGGCCTCGCTCGAGCAGTACTTC.

The chain couples TRBV6-1 to TRBJ2-7; D is uncertain. The V end lost 5 bases, the J end lost 0 bases, and 14 bases lay between the germline ends. The CDR3 has 15 amino acids. Germline V lookup: CDR1 MNHNS, CDR2 SASEGT. The CDR3 DNA follows: TGTGCCAGCAGTCTGGACCCAAGGAGCTCCTACGAGCAGTACTTC. Its translation is CASSLDPRSSYEQYF.

The chain carries TRBV10-1 and TRBJ1-5; D is unclear. V gave up 3 bases and J gave up 3 bases, with 6 bases separating them. The CDR3 loop spans 13 amino acids. Germline V gene data show CDR1 as WNHNN and CDR2 as SYGVQD (reference sequence). CDR3 sequence (DNA): TGCGCCAGCAGTGAACAGCTCAATCAGCCCCAGCATTTT. Protein: CASSEQLNQPQHF.

CDR3 DNA sequence: TGCGCCAGCAGCCAAGATAGGGGAAGGAACTATGGCTACACCTTC. This encodes CASSQDRGRNYGYTF. The chain combines TRBV4-1 with TRBJ1-2; TRBD1 is a possible D gene (5 bases). V gave up 0 bases and J gave up 2 bases, with 10 bases separating them. CDR1 and CDR2 from the germline V gene are MGHRA and YSYEKL. The CDR3 has 15 residues.

The chain's CDR3 is CASRRQGIDYGYTF. The CDR3 DNA follows: TGTGCCAGCAGACGACAGGGGATCGACTATGGCTACACCTTC. This chain uses TRBV6-5 with TRBJ1-2; 8 bases match TRBD1. This CDR3 region has 14 residues. J gave up 3 bases and V 6 bases, and 6 bases lay outside the gene matches. Germline-derived CDR1 and CDR2 are MNHEY and SVGAGI.

This clone was counted a single time. This chain uses TRBV11-1 with TRBJ2-3, with D perhaps given as TRBD1 or TRBD2 (6 bases each). CDR1 SGHAT and CDR2 FQDESV come from the germline V gene (reference sequence). V was pared by 5 bases and J by 0 bases, with 12 bases between. The CDR3 length is 15 residues. DNA of the CDR3: TGTGCCAGCAGCCTTCGGGGGCCTAGCACAGATACGCAGTATTTT. Protein: CASSLRGPSTDTQYF. Filled out from reference TRBV11-1 and TRBJ2-3, the complete variable domain reads EAEVAQSPRYKITEKSQAVAFWCDPISGHATLYWYRQILGQGPELLVQFQDESVVDDSQLPKDRFSAERLKGVDSTLKIQPAELGDSAMYLCASSLRGPSTDTQYFGPGTRLTVL.

J is TRBJ2-7 and V is TRBV6-5; no firm D call. V was trimmed by 7 bases and J by 2 bases, leaving 18 bases between them. The CDR3 sequence is 15 residues long. Looked up from germline, CDR1 is MNHEY and CDR2 is SVGAGI. CDR3 bases: TGTGCCAGCACAGGTCCCCACCTTGGCACCTACGAGCAGTACTTC. Translated: CASTGPHLGTYEQYF.

This chain joins TRBV25-1 and TRBJ2-7; D not certain. The CDR3 consists of 12 residues. Deletions cut 2 bases from V and 3 bases from J, with 5 bases between. Looked up from germline, CDR1 is MGHDK and CDR2 is SYGVNS. The CDR3 coding sequence is TGTGCCAGCAGTGAAAGGAACTACGAGCAGTACTTC. Protein sequence: CASSERNYEQYF.

J is TRBJ2-2 and V is TRBV12-5; D tentatively reads TRBD1 or TRBD2 (5 bases each). With 3 bases removed from V and 7 bases from J, the gap between germline ends came to 12 bases. The CDR3 contains 14 residues. Germline lookup yields CDR1 LGHNT and CDR2 FRNRAP. CDR3: CASGLSGRVGELFF. The CDR3 DNA reads as TGTGCTAGTGGTTTATCAGGGCGGGTCGGGGAGCTGTTTTTT.